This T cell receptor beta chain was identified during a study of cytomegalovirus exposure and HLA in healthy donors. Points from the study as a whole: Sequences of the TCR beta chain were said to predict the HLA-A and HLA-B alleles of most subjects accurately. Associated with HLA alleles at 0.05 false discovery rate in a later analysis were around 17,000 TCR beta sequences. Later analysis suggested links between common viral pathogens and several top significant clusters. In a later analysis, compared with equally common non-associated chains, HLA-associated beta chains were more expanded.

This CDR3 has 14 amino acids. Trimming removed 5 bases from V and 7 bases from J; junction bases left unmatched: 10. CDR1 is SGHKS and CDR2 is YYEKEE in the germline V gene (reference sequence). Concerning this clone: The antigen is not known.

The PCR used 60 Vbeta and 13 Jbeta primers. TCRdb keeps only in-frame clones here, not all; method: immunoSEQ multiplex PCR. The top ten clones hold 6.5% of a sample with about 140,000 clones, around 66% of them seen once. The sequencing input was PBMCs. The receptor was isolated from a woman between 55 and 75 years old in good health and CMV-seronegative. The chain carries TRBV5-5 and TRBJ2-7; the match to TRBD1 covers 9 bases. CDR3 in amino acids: CASRRQGGRREQYF. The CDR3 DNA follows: TGTGCCAGCAGAAGACAGGGGGGGCGTCGTGAGCAGTACTTC.